The clone carrying this T cell receptor (beta chain) showed up many times. No antigen is known for it. Unmatched junction bases numbered 8, after V lost 10 bases and J lost 6 bases. Germline V gene data show CDR1 as SGDLS and CDR2 as YYNGEE. The length of the CDR3 is 13 residues. The data are from a study of CD8 T cells in ankylosing spondylitis. Study-level findings and limits: Disease-linked clones, CD8+, were relatively rare in peripheral blood. Reactive arthritis synovial fluid and blood were previously reported to contain some motif variants. Ankylosing spondylitis blood appeared to be characterized by a TCR beta motif of several highly homologous variants. Within matched ankylosing spondylitis synovial fluid, disease-linked clones were reportedly significantly enriched.

Each TCR beta library was made by quantitative 5'-RACE that incorporated molecular barcodes. TCRdb re-analysed the 5' RACE reads in MiXCR, keeping a single row per CDR3 protein. The sample carries roughly 490,000 distinct CDR3 sequences, about 5% recorded once. V and J are TRBV9 and TRBJ1-3; 9 bases agree with TRBD1. Sequencing was done on a sample of blood, either unsorted or a sorted T cell fraction (not recorded which). This receptor was identified in a male donor with ankylosing spondylitis. The DNA for the CDR3 is TGTGCCTGCGCCCGGGACAGGGAAAACACCATATATTTT. Residues: CACARDRENTIYF. The full variable domain, its missing parts supplied by reference TRBV9 and TRBJ1-3, is DSGVTQTPKHLITATGQRVTLRCSPRSGDLSVYWYQQSLDQGLQFLIQYYNGEERAKGNILERFSAQQFPDLHSELNLSSLELGDSALYFCACARDRENTIYFGEGSWLTVV.